These 25 T cell receptor beta chains were sequenced from one sample in a study of shared clonotypes between healthy human individuals. It was CD45RO-negative cells, positively selected for CCR7, that made up naive CD8 cells, with terminally differentiated effector memory CD45RA+ cells excluded. The repertoire was sequenced with immunoSEQ multiplex PCR; TCRdb's copy has only in-frame clones and lacks some. Of about 800,000 clones listed, around 96% were seen once; the top ten hold about 0.25%. What was sequenced was naive CD8+ T cells sorted from blood. These receptors were taken from a man younger than 40 in good health.

The genes are TRBV7-2 and TRBJ2-7, with 9 positions matching TRBD1. V gave up 8 bases and J gave up 3 bases; unmatched junction bases: 5. Germline V gene data show CDR1 as SGHTA and CDR2 as FQGNSA. The CDR3 has 13 residues. Written as DNA, the CDR3 is TGTGCCAGCGCAACAGGGGGCTTCTACGAGCAGTACTTC. Encoded protein: CASATGGFYEQYF.

The J gene is TRBJ1-1, the V gene TRBV15; 8 bases match TRBD1. CDR1 is LNHNV, CDR2 YYDKDF, per germline (reference sequence). After removal of 1 base from V and 4 bases from J, the junction contained 2 bases not matched to a gene. The CDR3 is made up of 14 amino acids. CDR3: CATSRGTGGTEAFF. In DNA form, the CDR3 reads TGTGCCACCAGCAGAGGCACAGGGGGCACTGAAGCTTTCTTT.

This clone appeared a single time. The V and J genes are TRBV9 and TRBJ2-1; TRBD2 matches at 14 bases. CDR1 and CDR2 (germline): SGDLS, YYNGEE. This CDR3 contains 17 residues. Trimming at V came to 3 bases and at J to 1 base, leaving 3 bases not matched to a gene. The CDR3 sequence is CASSGLAGGRSYNEQFF. The CDR3 DNA reads TGTGCCAGCAGCGGACTAGCGGGAGGGCGGTCCTACAATGAGCAGTTCTTC.

V usage is TRBV4-3 and J usage is TRBJ2-7, with TRBD1 identical over 10 bases. The CDR3 runs to 15 residues. After removal of 5 bases from V and 2 bases from J, the junction contained 6 bases not matched to a gene. CDR1 is LGHNA and CDR2 is YSLEER in the germline V gene. CDR3 in DNA: TGCGCCAGCAGCGCCTCCGGGACAGGGGCCTACGAGCAGTACTTC. Encoded protein: CASSASGTGAYEQYF.

J is TRBJ2-7 and V is TRBV7-2, with D possibly matching TRBD1 (5 bases). The V gene's germline CDR1 is SGHTA and CDR2 FQGNSA. V was clipped by 5 bases and J by 5 bases, with 19 bases between them. CDR3 length: 15 amino acids. The CDR3 spells CASSPLPAGANEQYF. The CDR3, as DNA: TGTGCCAGCAGCCCCCTACCCGCTGGGGCTAACGAGCAGTACTTC. Using reference TRBV7-2 and TRBJ2-7 for the parts outside the CDR3, the full variable domain is GAGVSQSPSNKVTEKGKDVELRCDPISGHTALYWYRQSLGQGLEFLIYFQGNSAPDKSGLPSDRFSAERTGGSVSTLTIQRTQQEDSAVYLCASSPLPAGANEQYFGPGTRLTVT.

This CDR3 reads CASSAGGGSMNTEAFF. Here the CDR3 DNA reads TGTGCCAGCAGCGCAGGGGGAGGCTCGATGAACACTGAAGCTTTCTTT. This chain connects TRBV9 to TRBJ1-1, with TRBD1 identical over 7 bases. There are 16 residues in the CDR3. Germline CDR1 SGDLS, CDR2 YYNGEE. The V segment lost 3 bases and the J segment 0 bases; nucleotides outside the gene matches: 8.

This chain uses TRBV6-1 with TRBJ2-7; TRBD1 agrees at 7 bases. With V trimmed by 7 bases and J by 5 bases, 11 bases remained unmatched. The CDR3 consists of 14 residues. The germline CDR1 and CDR2 sequences are MNHNS and SASEGT. The chain's CDR3 is CASTPDRARDEQYF. CDR3 bases: TGTGCCAGCACCCCAGACAGGGCGAGAGACGAGCAGTACTTC.

V gene TRBV6-7 combines with J gene TRBJ2-7; perhaps D is TRBD1 or TRBD2 (8 bases each). TRBV6-7 is given ORF status, its function remaining uncertain. This CDR3 is 13 amino acids long. The V end was cut by 10 bases, the J end by 4 bases, with 17 bases between. CDR3 bases: TGTGCCACCACGGGGGGGGACAGGTACGAGCAGTACTTC. Residues: CATTGGDRYEQYF.

The chain recombines TRBV28 with TRBJ2-7; tentatively, D is TRBD1 (6 bases). Germline CDR1 MDHEN, CDR2 SYDVKM. Trimming cost V 1 base and J 0 bases, with 10 bases left between them. The length of the CDR3 is 15 residues. The CDR3: CASSLFQGSSYEQYF. CDR3 coding DNA: TGTGCCAGCAGTTTATTCCAGGGGAGCTCCTACGAGCAGTACTTC.

The rearrangement links TRBV11-2 to TRBJ2-1; tentative D call: TRBD1 (5 bases). With 3 bases removed from V and 7 bases from J, the gap between germline ends came to 13 bases. The CDR3 is made up of 14 amino acids. CDR1 is SGHAT and CDR2 is FQNNGV in the germline V gene. CDR3 bases: TGTGCCAGCAGCTTTCGGCCAGGGCTTAATGAGCAGTTCTTC. The encoded protein is CASSFRPGLNEQFF.

The rearrangement uses TRBV7-9 and TRBJ2-1; 9 positions agree with TRBD2. Germline V lookup: CDR1 SEHNR, CDR2 FQNEAQ (reference sequence). The CDR3 has 15 amino acids. Trimming cost V 6 bases and J 0 bases; bases outside gene matches: 3. CDR3 coding DNA: TGTGCCAGCAGTCCTAGCGGGAACTCCTACAATGAGCAGTTCTTC. Translation gives CASSPSGNSYNEQFF.

This clone was observed a few times. This chain connects TRBV6-6 to TRBJ2-2; no definite D call. V was pared by 5 bases and J by 7 bases, with 8 bases between. Germline V gene lookup returns CDR1 MNHNY and CDR2 SVGAGI (reference sequence). There are 12 residues in the CDR3. The chain's CDR3 is CASSALDGELFF. CDR3 coding DNA: TGTGCCAGCAGTGCCCTCGACGGGGAGCTGTTTTTT.

The chain carries TRBV7-5 and TRBJ2-7; the table gives TRBD2 as D, unverified against the DNA. TRBV7-5 is deemed a pseudogene. The CDR3 spans 15 residues. The CDR3 DNA reads as TGTGCCAGAAGCCCCCAGCGAGGAAAAGCTCCCGAGCAGTACTTC. Amino acid sequence: CARSPQRGKAPEQYF.

In regard to this clone: The CDR3 does not end in the conserved phenylalanine or tryptophan, so this is likely a read error. It is unclear where the CDR3 begins or ends on the DNA, so no DNA is shown, and the CDR3 is as TCRdb lists it. The V and J genes are TRBV6-1 and TRBJ1-1. The germline V gene has CDR1 MNHNS and CDR2 SASEGT. The CDR3 numbers 12 amino acids, ends counted. CDR3 sequence reads: CASSEALPTPGL.

The chain has TRBV11-3 and TRBJ2-5; 10 positions agree with TRBD1. The CDR3 is 14 amino acids. Per the germline V gene, CDR1 is SGHNT and CDR2 is YENEEA. Unmatched junction bases numbered 5, after V lost 5 bases and J lost 5 bases. CDR3 residues: CASSEPGQGETQYF. The DNA of the CDR3 is TGTGCCAGCAGCGAGCCGGGACAGGGGGAGACCCAGTACTTC.

The chain combines TRBV7-6 with TRBJ2-3; unclear D gene. With 0 bases removed from V and 0 bases from J, the gap between germline ends came to 7 bases. Germline V lookup: CDR1 SGHVS, CDR2 FNYEAQ. The CDR3 spans 15 residues. CDR3 region: CASSLATTSTDTQYF. CDR3 nucleotides: TGTGCCAGCAGCTTAGCAACTACTAGCACAGATACGCAGTATTTT.

The rearrangement uses TRBV5-1 and TRBJ2-1; 9 bases fit TRBD1. V was pared by 4 bases and J by 8 bases, with 10 bases of the junction left unmatched. The CDR3 is made up of 15 amino acids. Germline V gives CDR1 SGHRS, CDR2 YFSETQ. CDR3 nucleotides: TGCGCCAGCAGCGGACCGGGACAGGGCGCGGATGAGCAGTTCTTC. Its protein product is CASSGPGQGADEQFF.

The V call is TRBV7-9, the J call TRBJ2-7, with TRBD1 matching over 9 bases. Unmatched junction bases numbered 4, after V lost 3 bases and J lost 1 base. Germline V gives CDR1 SEHNR, CDR2 FQNEAQ (reference sequence). This CDR3 has 15 amino acids. The CDR3 is CASSFAGTGSYEQYF. CDR3 coding DNA: TGTGCCAGCAGCTTTGCCGGGACAGGGTCCTACGAGCAGTACTTC.

The gene calls are TRBV10-3 and TRBJ2-3, with a weak D call TRBD2 (5 bases). V was cut by 8 bases and J by 4 bases, with 19 bases left in between. The CDR3 has 15 residues. The V gene's germline CDR1 is ENHRY and CDR2 SYGVKD. The CDR3 DNA sequence: TGTGCCATCTGGGGAGCAACGGATGGGTCAGATACGCAGTATTTT. Its translation: CAIWGATDGSDTQYF.

The chain links TRBV7-9 to TRBJ2-7, with a tentative D call TRBD2 (6 bases). The V and J ends lost 5 bases and 1 base respectively, with 18 bases between them. CDR1 SEHNR and CDR2 FQNEAQ come from the germline V gene (reference sequence). The CDR3 extends over 16 amino acids. CDR3 loop: CASSGSDGSLSYEQYF. The DNA for the CDR3 is TGTGCCAGCAGCGGTTCGGACGGGAGCTTATCCTACGAGCAGTACTTC.

The gene calls are TRBV4-1 and TRBJ1-1; D uncertain. Per the germline V gene, CDR1 is MGHRA and CDR2 is YSYEKL. V lost 2 bases to trimming and J lost 1 base, with 8 bases between them. The CDR3 is made up of 14 amino acids. For the CDR3, the DNA is TGCGCCAGCAGCCAAACCGACGGGAACACTGAAGCTTTCTTT. It specifies CASSQTDGNTEAFF.

The chain joins TRBV7-9 to TRBJ2-7; TRBD2 might be the D (5 bases). Per germline, CDR1 SEHNR and CDR2 FQNEAQ (reference sequence). The CDR3 consists of 15 residues. V shed 5 bases and J shed 5 bases, with 19 bases lying between them. The DNA for the CDR3 is TGTGCCAGCAGCGACCGCCCTACTAGTCTCGACGAGCAGTACTTC. Its protein product is CASSDRPTSLDEQYF.

The chain combines TRBV7-9 with TRBJ2-1, with TRBD2 matching 8 bases. The germline CDR1 and CDR2 sequences are SEHNR and FQNEAQ (reference sequence). The CDR3 runs 16 residues. Trimming took 5 bases from V and 3 from J; bases not matched to a gene: 9. The CDR3 here is CASSPATGTSYNEQFF. CDR3 sequence (DNA): TGTGCCAGCAGCCCCGCTACTGGGACTAGCTACAATGAGCAGTTCTTC.

This clone was seen a single time. The chain couples TRBV7-9 to TRBJ2-5; D gene ambiguous. The CDR3 is 13 amino acids. CDR1 and CDR2 (germline): SEHNR, FQNEAQ (reference sequence). V lost 5 bases and J 1 base, leaving 8 bases between the germline ends. CDR3 amino acids: CASSPQSQETQYF. The CDR3 DNA reads as TGTGCCAGCAGCCCCCAGAGCCAAGAGACCCAGTACTTC.

The chain carries TRBV7-8 and TRBJ2-4; possibly TRBD2 for D (7 bases). This CDR3 comprises 17 residues. With 5 bases removed from V and 0 bases from J, the gap between germline ends came to 17 bases. Germline V gives CDR1 SGHVS, CDR2 FQNEAQ. This chain's CDR3 is CASSPPGGDLAKNIQYF. As DNA, the CDR3 is TGTGCCAGCAGCCCACCGGGGGGCGACTTAGCCAAAAACATTCAGTACTTC.